Detailed here is one T cell receptor beta chain. Its antigen is currently unknown. Isolating CD4+ T cells followed less than 12 days of culture. Infection dated between March and December 2020, before the Alpha, Beta and Delta variants reached the United States. Cultures had half their medium replaced with IL-2 medium on days 3 and 7. This entry comes from a study of vaccination effects on CD4 cells after COVID-19. Overall study findings and caveats: In convalescents, post-vaccine spike-reactive clones were mainly new clones induced by vaccination.

The CDR3 is 15 residues long. Deletions cut 2 bases from V and 7 bases from J, with 15 bases between. Germline V lookup: CDR1 SNHLY, CDR2 FYNNEI. Sequencing used immunoSEQ multiplex PCR; TCRdb keeps in-frame clones, though not all of them. The repertoire has around 45,000 clones, about 78% of them found once; the top ten carry 10% to 15%. The sequencing here drew on CD4+ T cells from PBMCs cultured without peptide, taken before COVID-19 vaccination. The chain recombines TRBV2 with TRBJ2-4, with D unclear. The origin of this receptor is a human donor who had a prior SARS-CoV-2 infection. The CDR3 coding sequence is TGTGCCAGCAGTGAATCGGTTGGCGCCGGGAACATTCAGTACTTC. Amino acid sequence: CASSESVGAGNIQYF. Complete variable domain (other parts from reference TRBV2 and TRBJ2-4): EPEVTQTPSHQVTQMGQEVILRCVPISNHLYFYWYRQILGQKVEFLVSFYNNEISEKSEIFDDQFSVERPDGSNFTLKIRSTKLEDSAMYFCASSESVGAGNIQYFGAGTRLSVL.